One sample yielded the 31 T cell receptor beta chains listed below, sequenced in a study of T-cell reconstitution after alpha-beta-depleted transplantation in children (dated by TCRdb to about 2016). Library prep was done by PCR. TCRdb names Illumina HiSeq 2500 as the instrument used. Molecular barcoding was employed in the preparation of TCR libraries, with unique molecular identifiers being used to normalize TCRbeta repertoire quantification. The public reads were reprocessed in TCRdb via fastp at Q25 and MiXCR, keeping in-frame beta chains. Merged by CDR3 protein, the rows form single entries marked with the most common genes and DNA. For this sample there are a few hundred thousand distinct CDR3 sequences; around 10% appear just once. The ten largest clones capture about 25% of the sample. In light of the paper, this sample's treatment or condition label describes: allogeneic hematopoietic cell transplantation with graft depleted of TCRalphabeta T cells and CD19 B cells.

The material was peripheral blood, obtained 180 days after TCRalphabeta/CD19-depleted stem cell transplant. These receptor sequences come from a male patient between 2 and 15 years old who had a stem cell transplant for chronic granulomatous disease, so the T cells may come from the graft donor.

This clonotype has only one observation. A junction boundary mismatches the germline segment, possibly from a read error. V is TRBV5-1 and J is TRBJ2-7, with D possibly TRBD2 on 6 matching bases. Germline assignment: CDR1 SGHRS and CDR2 YFSETQ. The CDR3 contains 14 residues. This CDR3 reads CAISSRLSGPEQYF. The CDR3 region has the DNA TGCGCCATCAGCTCCAGGCTTAGCGGCCCCGAGCAGTACTTC.

This clonotype showed up just once. The chain joins TRBV29-1 to TRBJ1-1, with a weak D call TRBD1 (5 bases). The CDR3 extends over 13 amino acids. Trimming took off 6 bases at V and 2 bases at J, with 13 bases between the two ends. Germline loops: CDR1 SQVTM, CDR2 ANQGSEA. The CDR3 nucleotides are TGCAGCGTCGGGACCGGGCGAAACACTGAAGCTTTCTTT. It is translated as CSVGTGRNTEAFF.

The gene calls are TRBV2 and TRBJ2-1; the D gene is possibly TRBD2 (6 bases). Germline V gives CDR1 SNHLY, CDR2 FYNNEI. Between the trimmed V and J ends, which lost 6 bases and 7 bases, there was a span of 16 bases. The CDR3 spans 14 residues. The CDR3 DNA is TGTGCCAGCAGACTCCGGGACTCGAGAAATGAGCAGTTCTTC. This gives the protein CASRLRDSRNEQFF.

This clonotype was picked up many times. V usage is TRBV5-1 and J usage is TRBJ2-7; no firm D call. Germline loops: CDR1 SGHRS, CDR2 YFSETQ. Trimming pared 3 bases from V and 0 bases from J, leaving 13 bases between. This CDR3 spans 15 amino acids. CDR3 sequence (DNA): TGCGCCAGCAGCTATAAGGACGGCAGCTCCTACGAGCAGTACTTC. It encodes CASSYKDGSSYEQYF.

For this clonotype: Just one base apart from a much larger clone, this may be a read error. The chain combines TRBV12-3 or TRBV12-4 with TRBJ1-2; the D gene is possibly TRBD1 (6 bases). Trimming took off 7 bases at V and 9 bases at J, with 24 bases between the two ends. The length of the CDR3 is 15 residues. In nucleotides, the CDR3 is TGTGCCAGCACCAACCCCTGGAGGGGGGCGGATCGCTACACCTTC. This encodes CASTNPWRGADRYTF.

The V call is TRBV13, the J call TRBJ2-3; possibly TRBD1 or TRBD2 for D (5 bases each). CDR3 length: 15 residues. Germline loops: CDR1 PRHDT, CDR2 FYEKMQ (reference sequence). V lost 4 bases and J 5 bases, leaving 16 bases between the germline ends. The CDR3 sequence is CASSSRGGTGDTQYF. The CDR3 bases are TGTGCCAGCAGCTCCCGGGGCGGCACGGGAGATACGCAGTATTTT.

The table lists this clonotype with many counts. The J gene is TRBJ2-1, the V gene TRBV2; D is ambiguous. The CDR3 has 12 residues. The germline gives CDR1 SNHLY, CDR2 FYNNEI. Trimming took off 7 bases at V and 6 bases at J, with 10 bases between the two ends. The CDR3 spells CASIPVLNEQFF. The CDR3 region has the DNA TGTGCCAGCATCCCGGTACTCAATGAGCAGTTCTTC.

There are many counts of this clonotype. V and J are TRBV7-3 and TRBJ2-1; 7 bases are shared with TRBD2. This CDR3 is built from 13 residues. Per germline, CDR1 SGHTA and CDR2 FQGTGA. V dropped 5 bases and J dropped 6; count of bases not matched to a gene: 4. Here the CDR3 reads CASSPGLGNEQFF. The CDR3 DNA sequence: TGTGCCAGCAGCCCCGGACTAGGCAATGAGCAGTTCTTC.

This chain joins TRBV19 and TRBJ2-2; 10 bases fit TRBD2. The CDR3 length is 18 residues. Looked up from germline, CDR1 is LNHDA and CDR2 is SQIVND (reference sequence). V lost 8 bases to trimming and J lost 3 bases; unmatched junction nucleotides: 15. The CDR3 DNA follows: TGTGCCAGTGTCCCGGGCGCGGCTAGCGGGGGATACACCGGGGAGCTGTTTTTT. This encodes CASVPGAASGGYTGELFF.

Many counts were recorded for this clonotype. V is TRBV29-1 and J is TRBJ1-1, with TRBD1 matching over 10 bases. The ends lost 8 bases at V and 0 bases at J; junction bases unmatched: 30. The CDR3 extends over 22 amino acids. Germline CDR1 is SQVTM and CDR2 is ANQGSEA. In nucleotides, the CDR3 is TGCAGCCCGTGGACAGGGGGGTCTTGGCCGATTATTGCCAACACATTGAACACTGAAGCTTTCTTT. It specifies CSPWTGGSWPIIANTLNTEAFF.

This clonotype was found many times. This chain links TRBV6-4 with TRBJ2-2; D uncertain. The CDR3 has 13 residues. Deletions cut 3 bases from V and 7 bases from J, with 9 bases between. In germline, CDR1 is MRHNA, CDR2 SNTAGT. The CDR3 here is CASSEQENGELFF. In DNA, the CDR3 is TGTGCCAGCAGTGAGCAGGAAAACGGGGAGCTGTTTTTT.

This clonotype occurred many times. This chain connects TRBV4-3 to TRBJ1-3; 9 bases are a match to TRBD1. This CDR3 region has 15 residues. The V gene's germline CDR1 is LGHNA and CDR2 YSLEER. J was trimmed by 3 bases and V by 2 bases; bases with no gene match: 2. The CDR3: CASSQTGGSGNTIYF. CDR3 sequence (DNA): TGCGCCAGCAGCCAAACAGGGGGCAGTGGAAACACCATATATTTT.

This clonotype was counted many times. The gene calls are TRBV12-3 or TRBV12-4 and TRBJ1-5; maybe TRBD1 (6 bases). The CDR3 loop spans 16 amino acids. Trimming removed 2 bases at V and 2 bases at J, with 13 bases between. The CDR3 region is CASSLRGGAGNQPQHF. CDR3 bases: TGTGCCAGCAGTTTACGCGGGGGCGCGGGCAATCAGCCCCAGCATTTT.

Note on this clonotype: This may be a read error, as it is one base from a much larger clone. V usage is TRBV5-4 and J usage is TRBJ2-7; 9 positions agree with TRBD1. Germline V CDR1 and CDR2: SGHNT, YYREEE (reference sequence). The CDR3 runs 15 residues. The CDR3 DNA follows: TGTCCCAGCAGCTCACCGGGACAGGGTTATACCGAGCAGTACTTC. Its translation is CPSSSPGQGYTEQYF.

This clonotype was detected many times. The chain couples TRBV7-9 to TRBJ2-1, with 9 bases lining up with TRBD2. CDR1 and CDR2 from the germline V gene are SEHNR and FQNEAQ (reference sequence). The CDR3 consists of 15 residues. Losses at the gene ends were 5 bases for V and 2 bases for J; bases not matched to a gene: 4. The CDR3, as DNA: TGTGCCAGCAGCACCTCTAGCGGGGCCTACAATGAGCAGTTCTTC. Translating gives CASSTSSGAYNEQFF. The complete variable domain, with remaining parts taken from reference TRBV7-9 and TRBJ2-1, reads DTGVSQNPRHKITKRGQNVTFRCDPISEHNRLYWYRQTLGQGPEFLTYFQNEAQLEKSRLLSDRFSAERPKGSFSTLEIQRTEQGDSAMYLCASSTSSGAYNEQFFGPGTRLTVL.

This clonotype has a count of ten or more. This chain uses TRBV9 with TRBJ2-5, with 8 bases identical to TRBD1. J gave up 5 bases and V 3 bases, and 12 bases lay outside the gene matches. Germline V gene lookup returns CDR1 SGDLS and CDR2 YYNGEE. The CDR3 contains 16 residues. The CDR3, as DNA: TGTGCCAGCAGCGGACGACAGGGGAGGCTTGGGGAGACCCAGTACTTC. This gives the protein CASSGRQGRLGETQYF.

The sample holds many counts of this clonotype. The rearrangement joins TRBV12-3 or TRBV12-4 to TRBJ1-5; 8 bases are shared with TRBD1. CDR3 length: 16 amino acids. After removal of 4 bases from V and 2 bases from J, the junction contained 7 bases not matched to a gene. The CDR3 loop reads CASSYIQGARNQPQHF. For the CDR3, the DNA is TGTGCCAGCAGTTACATTCAGGGGGCGCGCAATCAGCCCCAGCATTTT.

Of note for this clonotype: This may be a read error: a much more frequent sequence differs by one nucleotide. J is TRBJ2-1 and V is TRBV29-1, with D tentatively TRBD2 (5 bases). Germline V gives CDR1 SQVTM, CDR2 ANQGSEA. The CDR3 contains 12 residues. This CDR3 is CRVVPGVNEQFF. The DNA for the CDR3 is TGCCGCGTTGTACCCGGGGTGAATGAGCAGTTCTTC.

The chain combines TRBV12-3 or TRBV12-4 with TRBJ1-2, with 7 bases that match TRBD1. Germline trimming cut 5 bases from V and 4 bases from J; bases unmatched to any gene: 4. This CDR3 is 13 amino acids long. CDR3 coding DNA: TGTGCCAGCAGTCCACAGGGGCCCTATGGCTACACCTTC. As protein: CASSPQGPYGYTF.

This clonotype was counted ten times or more. The chain recombines TRBV6-4 with TRBJ2-3; D remains ambiguous. The CDR3 is made up of 14 amino acids. Germline V gene data show CDR1 as MRHNA and CDR2 as SNTAGT. V lost 3 bases to trimming and J lost 4 bases, with 11 bases between them. The CDR3 sequence is CASSEAGFADTQYF. The DNA for the CDR3 is TGTGCCAGCAGTGAAGCAGGTTTTGCAGATACGCAGTATTTT.

Ten or more counts support this clonotype. The gene calls are TRBV20-1 and TRBJ2-7, with TRBD1 matching over 7 bases. V shed 6 bases, J shed 0 bases, and the junction held 8 bases outside the gene matches. Germline values: CDR1 DFQATT, CDR2 SNEGSKA (reference sequence). The CDR3 sequence is 14 residues long. The CDR3 spells CSAPGTVASYEQYF. Written as DNA, the CDR3 is TGCAGTGCCCCCGGGACAGTTGCCTCCTACGAGCAGTACTTC.

This clonotype was detected many times. This chain joins TRBV4-3 and TRBJ2-5; 10 positions agree with TRBD2. V shed 4 bases, J shed 4 bases, and the junction held 6 bases outside the gene matches. Germline V gene data show CDR1 as LGHNA and CDR2 as YSLEER. There are 15 residues in the CDR3. In DNA form, the CDR3 reads TGCGCCAGCAGCCGCGTAGCGGGGGGCGGAGAGACCCAGTACTTC. Translating gives CASSRVAGGGETQYF.

This clonotype was detected many times. The chain couples TRBV12-3 or TRBV12-4 to TRBJ2-5, with D uncertain. The CDR3 has 13 amino acids. V dropped 8 bases and J dropped 4 bases, with 14 bases sitting between them. The CDR3 protein is CASQGRDGETQYF. The CDR3, as DNA: TGTGCCAGCCAAGGTCGTGACGGAGAGACCCAGTACTTC.

This clonotype was seen at least ten times. This sequence joins TRBV28 and TRBJ1-1, with D possibly matching TRBD1 (6 bases). CDR1 and CDR2 (germline): MDHEN, SYDVKM. The CDR3 covers 15 residues. V was clipped by 3 bases and J by 7 bases, with 18 bases between them. The CDR3, as DNA: TGTGCCAGCAGTTTGGGGGGGACGCGGGACATTGAAGCTTTCTTT. This codes for CASSLGGTRDIEAFF.

V usage is TRBV6-5 and J usage is TRBJ1-2; D is unclear. The V gene's germline CDR1 is MNHEY and CDR2 SVGAGI. V was cut by 8 bases and J by 4 bases, with 8 bases left in between. The CDR3 sequence is 11 residues long. Written as DNA, the CDR3 is TGTGCCAGCGGGAGGATCTATGGCTACACCTTC. Translated: CASGRIYGYTF.

This clonotype was recorded many times. The rearrangement uses TRBV5-1 and TRBJ2-6; possibly TRBD1 for D (6 bases). The V and J ends lost 4 bases and 1 base respectively, with 12 bases between them. CDR3 length equals 16 residues. Germline-derived CDR1 and CDR2 are SGHRS and YFSETQ. CDR3 in amino acids: CASSLATGSGANVLTF. The CDR3 nucleotides read TGCGCCAGCAGCCTAGCAACAGGGTCTGGGGCCAACGTCCTGACTTTC.

This clonotype was seen many times. This chain joins TRBV29-1 and TRBJ2-4; D is perhaps TRBD1 or TRBD2 (6 bases each). V dropped 0 bases and J dropped 6 bases, with 27 bases sitting between them. CDR3 length: 19 residues. Germline V gives CDR1 SQVTM, CDR2 ANQGSEA. CDR3 sequence: CSVEEARRTNRVGRNIQYF. For the CDR3, the DNA is TGCAGCGTTGAAGAAGCTCGTAGGACTAACAGGGTCGGGCGAAACATTCAGTACTTC.

In its sample, this clonotype was seen many times. This chain connects TRBV5-8 to TRBJ2-5; unclear D gene. The CDR3 spans 15 residues. Germline-derived CDR1 and CDR2 are SGHTS and YDEGEE. Trimming pared 0 bases from V and 4 bases from J, leaving 13 bases between. This CDR3 is CASSLGGRMGETQYF. CDR3 DNA: TGTGCCAGCAGCTTGGGTGGGCGCATGGGAGAGACCCAGTACTTC.

This clonotype was detected many times. The chain joins TRBV29-1 to TRBJ2-2; D perhaps matches TRBD1 (6 bases). Trimming stripped 4 bases from V and 1 base from J, with 10 bases between. Germline loops: CDR1 SQVTM, CDR2 ANQGSEA. The CDR3 has 14 residues. CDR3 region: CSVGGRLNTGELFF. The CDR3 region has the DNA TGCAGCGTTGGGGGGCGGCTGAACACCGGGGAGCTGTTTTTT.

This chain's CDR3 is CASSEARGNTIYF. Here the CDR3 DNA reads TGTGCCAGCAGTGAAGCGAGGGGAAACACCATATATTTT. This sequence joins TRBV2 and TRBJ1-3; no reliable D call. CDR3 length equals 13 residues. Trimming removed 0 bases at V and 4 bases at J, with 4 bases between. Per germline, CDR1 SNHLY and CDR2 FYNNEI.

This clonotype was seen a handful of times. The genes are TRBV5-4 and TRBJ2-3; D perhaps matches TRBD2 (5 bases). The CDR3 contains 13 residues. With 4 bases removed from V and 5 bases from J, the gap between germline ends came to 11 bases. Germline lookup yields CDR1 SGHNT and CDR2 YYREEE (reference sequence). The CDR3 region is CASSPTGGDTQYF. The CDR3 DNA follows: TGTGCCAGCAGCCCAACCGGAGGAGATACGCAGTATTTT.